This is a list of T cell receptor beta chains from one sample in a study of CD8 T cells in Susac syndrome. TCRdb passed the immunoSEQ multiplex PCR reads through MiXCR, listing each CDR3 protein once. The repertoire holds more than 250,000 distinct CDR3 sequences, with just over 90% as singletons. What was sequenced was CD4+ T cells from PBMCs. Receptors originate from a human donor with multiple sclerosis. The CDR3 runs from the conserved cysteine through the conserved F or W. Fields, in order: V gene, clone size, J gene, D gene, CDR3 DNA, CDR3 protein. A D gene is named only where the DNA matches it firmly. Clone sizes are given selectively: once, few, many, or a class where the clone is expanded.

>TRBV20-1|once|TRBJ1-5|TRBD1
TGCAGTGCTAGCCAGGGGGTACTGAAGGAGCCCCAGCATTTT
CSASQGVLKEPQHF
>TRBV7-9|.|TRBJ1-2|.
TGTGCCAGCAGCTTACCAGATGGCTACACCTTC
CASSLPDGYTF
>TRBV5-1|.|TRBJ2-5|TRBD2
TGCGCCAGCACCCCTGATGGACTAGCAGAAGAGACCCAGTACTTC
CASTPDGLAEETQYF
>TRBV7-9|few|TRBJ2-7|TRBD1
TGTGCCAGCAGGAGGGGACAGGGTTTTGACGAGCAGTACTTC
CASRRGQGFDEQYF
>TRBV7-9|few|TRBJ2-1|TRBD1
TGTGCCAGCAGCAAAGACAGGGCTGATGAGCAGTTCTTC
CASSKDRADEQFF
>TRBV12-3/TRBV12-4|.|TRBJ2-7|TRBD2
TGTGCCAGCAGTTTGGGGAGGGTAAAGAACGAGCAGTACTTC
CASSLGRVKNEQYF
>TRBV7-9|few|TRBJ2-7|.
TGTGCCAGCAGCCCAGGTGGTTGGTCCTACGAGCAGTACTTC
CASSPGGWSYEQYF
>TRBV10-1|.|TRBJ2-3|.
TGCGCCAGCAGTGACCCTTCATCGGGCGGAAACACAGATACGCAGTATTTT
CASSDPSSGGNTDTQYF
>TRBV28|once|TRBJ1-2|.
TGTGCCAGCAGTCGCCCCCACAAAGTCTACACCTTC
CASSRPHKVYTF
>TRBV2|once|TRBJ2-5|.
TGTGCCAGCAGTTGGGCCTCCGGGGAGACCCAGTACTTC
CASSWASGETQYF
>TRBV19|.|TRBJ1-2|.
TGTGCCAGTAGCAGTCAGATGGAGGGCTATGGCTACACCTTC
CASSSQMEGYGYTF
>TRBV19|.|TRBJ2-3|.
TGTGCCAGTAGTAAGTTGGGGACATCCCATACGCAGTATTTT
CASSKLGTSHTQYF
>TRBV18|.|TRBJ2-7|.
TGTGCCAGCTCACCAACGGCACCCAGCTCCTACGAGCAGTACTTC
CASSPTAPSSYEQYF
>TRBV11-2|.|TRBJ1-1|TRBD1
TGTGCCAGCAGCATCTTCTACCGGGACAGGGATGAAGCTTTCTTT
CASSIFYRDRDEAFF